A selection of T cell receptor beta chains follows, all from one sample in a study of T cells expressing NK-cell markers. TCRdb re-called the 5' RACE reads; every CDR3 protein appears as one record, without DNA. This sample's clone table lists around 260,000 distinct CDR3 sequences. The sequencing sample was made of blood T cells: a sorted CD56 or NKG2C T cell subset, CD4+ or CD8+ T cells, or bulk PBMC T cells (not recorded which). These receptors originate from a woman aged 18 to 69 in good health. Each CDR3 is given with its conserved first and last residue. The order of the fields is J gene, V gene, CDR3 protein.

TRBJ1-5 TRBV2 CASSEYGRTNQPQHF
TRBJ1-6 TRBV4-1 CASKKDYSPLHF
TRBJ2-5 TRBV11-2 CASSLREMGSATQYF
TRBJ1-1 TRBV25-1 CASSTDRKAFF
TRBJ2-6 TRBV5-1 CASSLDPSGANVLTF
TRBJ2-2 TRBV20-1 CSASRTGENTGELFF
TRBJ2-3 TRBV5-4 CASLRGGGSADTQYF
TRBJ2-3 TRBV5-1 CASSFPSASSTDTQYF
TRBJ2-1 TRBV7-8 CASSTIGGTNEQFF
TRBJ2-5 TRBV30 CAWSLGVGKTQYF
TRBJ2-3 TRBV7-2 CASSLAGTGVTDTQYF
TRBJ2-7 TRBV19 CASRSGATYEQYF
TRBJ2-3 TRBV7-6 CASSFSGTDASGGDTQYF
TRBJ2-3 TRBV12-3/TRBV12-4 CASSSPGLAGPTDTQYF
TRBJ1-1 TRBV7-9 CASSLDFGTEAFF
TRBJ2-3 TRBV20-1 CSALIAGAPTDTQYF
TRBJ2-7 TRBV14 CASSYGRLSSYEQYF
TRBJ2-7 TRBV24-1 CATSDSAGGAYEQYF
TRBJ2-7 TRBV9 CASSVGASGSYEQYF
TRBJ2-3 TRBV10-3 CAISDGIFGTDTQYF
TRBJ2-5 TRBV12-3/TRBV12-4 CASSNAPGPGTQYF
TRBJ2-1 TRBV5-1 CASSFIIQGSNEQFF
TRBJ1-5 TRBV20-1 CSARDPQGNQPQHF
TRBJ1-2 TRBV11-2 CASSAQGQFNYGYTF
TRBJ1-3 TRBV12-3/TRBV12-4 CASRTESSGNTIYF
TRBJ2-1 TRBV7-2 CASSLGGAGSRNEQFF
TRBJ2-1 TRBV5-6 CASSWFGGNEQFF
TRBJ1-1 TRBV12-3/TRBV12-4 CASSLRGLSKRTEAFF
TRBJ2-3 TRBV11-3 CASSSGLAGGLTDTQYF
TRBJ1-2 TRBV7-2 CASSLQGASNYGYTF
TRBJ2-1 TRBV4-2 CASSQDQGGKPGNEQFF
TRBJ2-5 TRBV11-2 CASSTPKGERQETQYF
TRBJ1-5 TRBV20-1 CSARVPGDSNQPQHF
TRBJ2-2 TRBV4-1 CASSTHQRSGKNTGELFF
TRBJ2-7 TRBV28 CASSLSGSTAYEQYF
TRBJ2-1 TRBV25-1 CASTSSGMARNEQFF
TRBJ2-2 TRBV11-3 CASSSTALGENTGELFF
TRBJ2-2 TRBV29-1 CSAREPGQRTGELFF
TRBJ2-5 TRBV7-2 CASSLLGWTARAQYF
TRBJ1-2 TRBV20-1 CSVLQGASNYGYTF
TRBJ2-3 TRBV4-3 CASSQRGGYTDTQYF
TRBJ2-1 TRBV7-3 CASSTGGLGVNEQFF
TRBJ2-7 TRBV12-3/TRBV12-4 CASRPDRGINEQYF
TRBJ1-1 TRBV11-2 CASSSQGGRTEAFF
TRBJ2-5 TRBV20-1 CSASGLGGLIQETQYF
TRBJ1-1 TRBV29-1 CSGGPQERSEAFF
TRBJ1-1 TRBV12-3/TRBV12-4 CASRLGPVNTEAFF
TRBJ1-5 TRBV21-1 CASSKVRTGVVSNQPQHF
TRBJ1-3 TRBV4-2 CASSQLGSSGNTIYF
TRBJ2-5 TRBV7-2 CASSLGRKETQYF
TRBJ2-2 TRBV11-2 CASSLTSLGLGGATGELFF
TRBJ2-7 TRBV7-2 CASSRNGQGAGQYF
TRBJ1-6 TRBV6-1 CASSLGAGGNSPLHF
TRBJ2-7 TRBV28 CASSTPGPPYEQYF
TRBJ2-3 TRBV11-2 CASSLDLTDTQYF